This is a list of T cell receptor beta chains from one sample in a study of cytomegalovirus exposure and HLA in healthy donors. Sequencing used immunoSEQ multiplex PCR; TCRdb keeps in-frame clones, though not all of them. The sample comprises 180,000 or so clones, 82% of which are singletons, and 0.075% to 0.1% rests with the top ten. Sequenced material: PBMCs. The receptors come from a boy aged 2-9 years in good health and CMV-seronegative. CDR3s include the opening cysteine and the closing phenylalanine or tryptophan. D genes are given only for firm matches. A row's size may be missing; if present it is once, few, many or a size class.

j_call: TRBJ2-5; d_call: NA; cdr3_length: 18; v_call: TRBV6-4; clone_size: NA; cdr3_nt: TGTGCCAGCAGTGACACCCGCGGGACGCGATTTAAACAAGAGACCCAGTACTTC; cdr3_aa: CASSDTRGTRFKQETQYF
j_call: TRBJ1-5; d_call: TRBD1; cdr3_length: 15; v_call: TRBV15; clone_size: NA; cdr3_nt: TGTGCCACCAGCAGAGATCTGGGACAGAATCAGCCCCAGCATTTT; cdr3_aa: CATSRDLGQNQPQHF
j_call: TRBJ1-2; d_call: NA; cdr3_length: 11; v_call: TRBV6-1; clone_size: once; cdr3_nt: TGTGCCAGCAGATTGCAGGGTGCCTACACCTTC; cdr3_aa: CASRLQGAYTF
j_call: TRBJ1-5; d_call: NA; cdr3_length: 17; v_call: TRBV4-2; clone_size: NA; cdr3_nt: TGTGCCAGCAGCCAAGTTTTGAGCGACGGGAGCAATCAGCCCCAGCATTTT; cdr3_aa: CASSQVLSDGSNQPQHF
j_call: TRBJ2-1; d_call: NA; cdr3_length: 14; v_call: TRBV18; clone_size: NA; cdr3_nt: TGTGCCAGCTCTCCTGGGACGGGGAGGTCTGAGCAGTTCTTC; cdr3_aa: CASSPGTGRSEQFF
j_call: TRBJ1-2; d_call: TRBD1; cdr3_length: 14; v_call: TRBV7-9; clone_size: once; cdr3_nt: TGTGCCAGCAGCTTAGGACAGGGCGACTATGGCTACACCTTC; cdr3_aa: CASSLGQGDYGYTF
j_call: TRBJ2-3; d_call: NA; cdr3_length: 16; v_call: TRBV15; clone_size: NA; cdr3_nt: TGTGCCACCAGCAGAGAGAGAGCCGGGGTGTCAGATACGCAGTATTTT; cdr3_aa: CATSRERAGVSDTQYF
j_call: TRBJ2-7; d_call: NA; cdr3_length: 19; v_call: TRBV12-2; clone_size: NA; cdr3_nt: TGTGCAAGTCGCCCCCGGGTAGCGAGATTGGGAGTGTGCTCCTACGAGCAGTACTTC; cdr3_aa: CASRPRVARLGVCSYEQYF
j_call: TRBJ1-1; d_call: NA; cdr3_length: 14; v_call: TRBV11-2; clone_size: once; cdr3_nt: TGTGCCAGCAGCCTTAACGGGGAATACACTGAAGCTTTCTTT; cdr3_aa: CASSLNGEYTEAFF
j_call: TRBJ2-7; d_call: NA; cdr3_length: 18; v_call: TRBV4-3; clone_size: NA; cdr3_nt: TGCGCCAGCAGCCTCACCAACTTAGACAGGATAAAGTTGCACGAGCAGTACTTC; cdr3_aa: CASSLTNLDRIKLHEQYF
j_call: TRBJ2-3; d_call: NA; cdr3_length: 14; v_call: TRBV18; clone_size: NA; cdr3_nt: TGTGCCAGCTCACCAACGAGGGACACAGATACGCAGTATTTT; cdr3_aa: CASSPTRDTDTQYF
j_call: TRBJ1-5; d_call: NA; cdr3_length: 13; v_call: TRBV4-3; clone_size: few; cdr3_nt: TGCGCCAGCAGCCAAGATTCGAATCAGCCCCAGCATTTT; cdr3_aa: CASSQDSNQPQHF
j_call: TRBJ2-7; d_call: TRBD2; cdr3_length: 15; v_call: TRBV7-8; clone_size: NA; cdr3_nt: TGTGCCAGCAGGACCCAGCGGGGGGGCAGGTACGAGCAGTACTTC; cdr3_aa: CASRTQRGGRYEQYF
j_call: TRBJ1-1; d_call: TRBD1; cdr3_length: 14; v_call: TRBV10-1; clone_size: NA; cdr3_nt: TGCGCCAGCAGTTTCGACAGGGAGAACACTGAAGCTTTCTTT; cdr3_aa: CASSFDRENTEAFF
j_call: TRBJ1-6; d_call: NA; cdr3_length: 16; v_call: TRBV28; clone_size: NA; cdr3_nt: TGTGCCAGCAGCCTCTCAGGGGAATCCTATAATTCACCCCTCCACTTT; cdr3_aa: CASSLSGESYNSPLHF
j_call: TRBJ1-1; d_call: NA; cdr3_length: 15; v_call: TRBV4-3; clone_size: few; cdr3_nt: TGCGCCAGCAGCCAAGTCTTCGGGGGGGGCACTGAAGCTTTCTTT; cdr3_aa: CASSQVFGGGTEAFF
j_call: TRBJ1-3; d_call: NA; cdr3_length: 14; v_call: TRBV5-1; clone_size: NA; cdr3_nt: TGCGCCAGCAGGGCTGGGCCCATGGAAAACACCATATATTTT; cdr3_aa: CASRAGPMENTIYF
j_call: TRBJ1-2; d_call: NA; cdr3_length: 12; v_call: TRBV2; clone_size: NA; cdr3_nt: TGTGCCAGCAGAACTTGGACAGATGGCTACACCTTC; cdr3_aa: CASRTWTDGYTF
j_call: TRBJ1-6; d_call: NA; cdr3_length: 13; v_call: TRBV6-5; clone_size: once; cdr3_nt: TGTGCCAGCCGGCAGGGGTGGAATTCACCCCTCCACTTT; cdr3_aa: CASRQGWNSPLHF
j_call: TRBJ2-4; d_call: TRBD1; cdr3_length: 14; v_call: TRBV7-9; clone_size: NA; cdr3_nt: TGTGCCAGCACCATCGACAGGGAGTCAAACATTCAGTACTTC; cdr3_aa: CASTIDRESNIQYF
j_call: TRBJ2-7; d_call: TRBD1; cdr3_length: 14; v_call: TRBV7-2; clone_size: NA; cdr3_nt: TGTGCCAGCAGCTGGACAGGGTCCTCCTACGAGCAGTACTTC; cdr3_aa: CASSWTGSSYEQYF
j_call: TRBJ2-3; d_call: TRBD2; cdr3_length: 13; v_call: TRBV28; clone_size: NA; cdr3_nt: TGTGCCAGCAGTGGGGGGGGTATAGATACGCAGTATTTT; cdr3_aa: CASSGGGIDTQYF
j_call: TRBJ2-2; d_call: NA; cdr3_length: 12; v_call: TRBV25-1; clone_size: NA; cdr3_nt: TGTGCCAGCAGTGAACGGGCCGGGGAGCTGTTTTTT; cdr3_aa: CASSERAGELFF
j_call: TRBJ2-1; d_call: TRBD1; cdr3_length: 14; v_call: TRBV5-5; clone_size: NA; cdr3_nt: TGTGCCAGCAGGGCCGGGACAGACTACAATGAGCAGTTCTTC; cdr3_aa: CASRAGTDYNEQFF
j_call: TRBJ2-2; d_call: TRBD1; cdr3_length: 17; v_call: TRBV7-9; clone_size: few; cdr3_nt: TGTGCCAGCAGCCGAAGTCTCGGGACAGGGAACACCGGGGAGCTGTTTTTT; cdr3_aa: CASSRSLGTGNTGELFF
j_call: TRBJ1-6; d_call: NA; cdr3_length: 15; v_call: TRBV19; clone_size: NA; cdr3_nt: TGTGCCAGTACCCAGGCGGGGTCCTATAATTCACCCCTCCACTTT; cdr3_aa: CASTQAGSYNSPLHF
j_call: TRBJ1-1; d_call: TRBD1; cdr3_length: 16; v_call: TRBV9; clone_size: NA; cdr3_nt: TGTGCCAGCAGCGTAGGTGGGACAGGGGACGGCGCTGAAGCTTTCTTT; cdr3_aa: CASSVGGTGDGAEAFF
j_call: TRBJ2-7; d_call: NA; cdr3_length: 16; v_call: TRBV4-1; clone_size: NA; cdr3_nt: TGCGCCAGCAGCCAAGGGACATGGAGTCCTCCCCTGGGGCAGTACTTC; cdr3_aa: CASSQGTWSPPLGQYF